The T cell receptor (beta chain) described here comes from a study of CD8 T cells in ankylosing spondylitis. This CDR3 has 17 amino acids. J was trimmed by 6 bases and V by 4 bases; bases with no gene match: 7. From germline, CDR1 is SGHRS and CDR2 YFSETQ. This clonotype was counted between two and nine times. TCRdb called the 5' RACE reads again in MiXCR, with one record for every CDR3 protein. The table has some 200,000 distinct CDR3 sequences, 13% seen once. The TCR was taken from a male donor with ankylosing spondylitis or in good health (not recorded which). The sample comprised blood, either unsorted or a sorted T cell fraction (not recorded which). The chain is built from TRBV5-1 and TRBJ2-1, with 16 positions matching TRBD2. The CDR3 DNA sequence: TGCGCCAGCAGCCCGGGACTAGCGGGGGGGCTTCCCAATGAGCAGTTCTTC. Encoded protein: CASSPGLAGGLPNEQFF.